This record covers a single TCR beta chain. In germline, CDR1 is KGHSH, CDR2 LQKENI. Trimming removed 3 bases at V and 7 bases at J, with 9 bases between. This CDR3 spans 13 amino acids. Here immunoSEQ multiplex PCR was the method, and the copy in TCRdb shows in-frame clones only, minus some. The sample carries some 99,000 clones, 80% to 90% recorded once. This sample was included in a study of preoperative IRX-2 immunotherapy in early breast cancer. Treatment described: preoperative locoregional IRX-2 cytokine immunotherapy. This phase Ib study tested locoregional IRX-2 cytokine immunotherapy given before surgery.

The specimen comprised tumor tissue, sampled after IRX-2 immunotherapy. This TCR derives from a human donor with breast cancer. The J gene is TRBJ1-4, the V gene TRBV18; D is unclear. The CDR3 DNA is TGTGCCAGCTCACCCCTCGGAGGTGAAAAACTGTTTTTT. This sequence encodes CASSPLGGEKLFF.